This entry lists 21 T cell receptor beta chains sequenced from one sample in a study of blood T cell repertoires in COVID-19. Profiled with immunoSEQ multiplex PCR; TCRdb holds only in-frame clones, not every one. The sample has roughly 500,000 clones, roughly 89% seen once. The sequencing sample was made of peripheral blood. The source is a man aged 18 to 30 with COVID-19, enrolled during active disease.

This CDR3 reads CASSSALRGANSGNTIYF. CDR3 coding DNA: TGTGCCAGCAGCTCCGCGCTGCGGGGGGCTAACTCTGGAAACACCATATATTTT. This sequence joins TRBV7-9 and TRBJ1-3, with D possibly being TRBD1 (6 bases). The CDR3 totals 18 residues. V dropped 4 bases and J dropped 0 bases, with 19 bases sitting between them. Per the germline V gene, CDR1 is SEHNR and CDR2 is FQNEAQ (reference sequence).

The CDR3 DNA is TGTGCCAGCAGCCAACCAACAGGGGGCATTAGTAGCGAGCAGTACTTC. Translation gives CASSQPTGGISSEQYF. The rearrangement uses TRBV5-4 and TRBJ2-7; 9 bases agree with TRBD1. J gave up 6 bases and V 4 bases, and 14 bases lay outside the gene matches. The CDR3 length is 16 residues. The germline V gene has CDR1 SGHNT and CDR2 YYREEE (reference sequence).

The chain is built from TRBV27 and TRBJ2-7; 11 nucleotides line up with TRBD1. With 4 bases clipped from V and 4 bases from J, the junction kept 6 bases outside the gene matches. The CDR3 spans 15 residues. Germline values: CDR1 MNHEY, CDR2 SMNVEV (reference sequence). CDR3 in amino acids: CASSWTGGSVYEQYF. The CDR3 bases are TGTGCCAGCAGTTGGACAGGGGGCAGTGTTTACGAGCAGTACTTC.

V and J are TRBV5-6 and TRBJ1-3, with TRBD1 as a possible D gene (5 bases). Trimming removed 4 bases from V and 5 bases from J, with 10 bases in between. Germline CDR1 reads SGHDT; CDR2 reads YYEEEE. The CDR3 is 13 residues long. The CDR3, as DNA: TGTGCCAGCAGCCCAGACAGCCGAAACACCATATATTTT. This codes for CASSPDSRNTIYF.

The chain has TRBV27 and TRBJ1-6; possible D gene TRBD1, 5 bases. V lost 0 bases and J 8 bases, leaving 14 bases between the germline ends. CDR1 and CDR2 (germline): MNHEY, SMNVEV (reference sequence). The CDR3 sequence is 16 residues long. The CDR3 bases are TGTGCCAGCAGTTTATCGCCTTCAGGGAGGGATTCACCCCTCCACTTT. Protein product: CASSLSPSGRDSPLHF.

V and J are TRBV13 and TRBJ2-1, with TRBD2 matching over 8 bases. The V segment lost 4 bases and the J segment 8 bases; nucleotides outside the gene matches: 13. The germline V gene has CDR1 PRHDT and CDR2 FYEKMQ (reference sequence). The CDR3 loop spans 16 amino acids. The CDR3 bases are TGTGCCAGCAGCTACCAAGCGGGAGTCCCGGCCGATGAGCAGTTCTTC. Protein: CASSYQAGVPADEQFF. Full variable domain (missing parts from reference TRBV13 and TRBJ2-1): AAGVIQSPRHLIKEKRETATLKCYPIPRHDTVYWYQQGPGQDPQFLISFYEKMQSDKGSIPDRFSAQQFSDYHSELNMSSLELGDSALYFCASSYQAGVPADEQFFGPGTRLTVL.

The chain has TRBV19 and TRBJ2-5; the match to TRBD2 covers 7 bases. Per the germline V gene, CDR1 is LNHDA and CDR2 is SQIVND (reference sequence). V gave up 3 bases and J gave up 4 bases; unmatched junction bases: 8. There are 15 residues in the CDR3. The CDR3 region is CASSIRREGRETQYF. CDR3 coding DNA: TGTGCCAGTAGTATTAGGAGGGAGGGCCGAGAGACCCAGTACTTC.

J is TRBJ1-4 and V is TRBV29-1; TRBD1 might be the D (5 bases). In germline, CDR1 is SQVTM, CDR2 ANQGSEA. V dropped 4 bases and J dropped 11 bases, with 11 bases sitting between them. This CDR3 spans 11 amino acids. CDR3 loop: CSVATAWKLFF. The CDR3 DNA sequence: TGCAGCGTTGCGACAGCCTGGAAACTGTTTTTT.

A single count supports this clone. Additional DNA sequences in this sample encode the identical CDR3. The CDR3 reads CASRVTAEAFF. In DNA form, the CDR3 reads TGTGCCAGCAGGGTTACTGCTGAAGCTTTCTTT. The chain couples TRBV6-5 to TRBJ1-1, with unresolved D. Looked up from germline, CDR1 is MNHEY and CDR2 is SVGAGI. V was shortened by 6 bases and J by 6 bases, with 8 bases between the two germline ends. The CDR3 has 11 amino acids.

The gene calls are TRBV5-1 and TRBJ2-7; TRBD2 agrees at 14 bases. The CDR3 spans 17 residues. Germline CDR1 is SGHRS and CDR2 is YFSETQ. V lost 4 bases and J lost 2; bases outside the gene matches: 8. In nucleotides, the CDR3 is TGCGCCAGCAGCATCCGGACTAGCGGGGGGTTGGCCTACGAGCAGTACTTC. It encodes CASSIRTSGGLAYEQYF. Full variable domain (missing parts from reference TRBV5-1 and TRBJ2-7): KAGVTQTPRYLIKTRGQQVTLSCSPISGHRSVSWYQQTPGQGLQFLFEYFSETQRNKGNFPGRFSGRQFSNSRSEMNVSTLELGDSALYLCASSIRTSGGLAYEQYFGPGTRLTVT.

J is TRBJ2-3 and V is TRBV19; TRBD2 matches at 10 bases. The CDR3 consists of 15 residues. The junction had 4 bases not matched to a gene; V was cut back by 3 bases and J by 4 bases. Germline V gene sequence: CDR1 LNHDA, CDR2 SQIVND (reference sequence). The CDR3 is CASSILAGGADTQYF. The CDR3, as DNA: TGTGCCAGTAGTATTTTAGCGGGAGGCGCAGATACGCAGTATTTT.

This clone was detected only once. The V and J genes are TRBV6-5 and TRBJ2-5; 8 bases fit TRBD1. J lost 3 bases, V lost 4 bases, and 4 bases had no gene match. The V gene's germline CDR1 is MNHEY and CDR2 SVGAGI. The CDR3 is made up of 14 amino acids. CDR3 residues: CASSSPDREETQYF. Written as DNA, the CDR3 is TGTGCCAGCAGTTCCCCGGACAGGGAAGAGACCCAGTACTTC.

The rearrangement joins TRBV11-2 to TRBJ2-2, with D maybe TRBD2 (5 bases). This CDR3 is 11 amino acids long. V lost 5 bases, J lost 13 bases, and 11 bases lay in between. Germline CDR1 reads SGHAT; CDR2 reads FQNNGV. The CDR3 coding sequence is TGTGCCAGCAGCGCCGGACTGTCGCTGTTTTTT. Amino acid sequence: CASSAGLSLFF.

This rearrangement joins TRBV18 to TRBJ1-5, with 10 bases fitting TRBD1. The V segment lost 4 bases and the J segment 3 bases; nucleotides outside the gene matches: 6. Germline values: CDR1 KGHSH, CDR2 LQKENI. This CDR3 region has 16 residues. CDR3 loop: CASSQRGTGVNQPQHF. CDR3 sequence (DNA): TGTGCCAGCTCACAGCGCGGGACAGGGGTCAATCAGCCCCAGCATTTT.

The chain recombines TRBV6-2 or TRBV6-3 with TRBJ2-7; 9 positions agree with TRBD2. Germline V lookup: CDR1 MNHEY, CDR2 SVGEGT. The V segment lost 4 bases and the J segment 3 bases; nucleotides outside the gene matches: 10. CDR3 size: 16 residues. The CDR3 DNA sequence: TGTGCCAGCAGTTTCCTCCCCCAGCGGGGGGACTACGAGCAGTACTTC. This gives the protein CASSFLPQRGDYEQYF.

This clone was observed a handful of times. The chain carries TRBV7-9 and TRBJ1-1; the D is unclear. The CDR3 has 12 residues. From germline, CDR1 is SEHNR and CDR2 FQNEAQ (reference sequence). V dropped 5 bases and J dropped 5 bases, with 9 bases sitting between them. CDR3 nucleotide sequence: TGTGCCAGCAGCATCACCGGGACTGAAGCTTTCTTT. Residues: CASSITGTEAFF.

The gene calls are TRBV5-1 and TRBJ2-7; 7 nucleotides line up with TRBD1. J lost 6 bases, V lost 0 bases, and 6 bases had no gene match. Germline CDR1 reads SGHRS; CDR2 reads YFSETQ. The CDR3 has 14 amino acids. CDR3 region: CASSLGQGIGEQYF. The CDR3 DNA reads TGCGCCAGCAGCTTGGGACAGGGAATCGGCGAGCAGTACTTC.

V gene TRBV11-2 combines with J gene TRBJ2-7; D is possibly TRBD2 (6 bases). CDR1 and CDR2 from the germline V gene are SGHAT and FQNNGV. The CDR3 is made up of 14 amino acids. V lost 10 bases, J lost 0 bases, and 16 bases lay in between. The CDR3 here is CATTLGRNSYEQYF. The CDR3 region has the DNA TGTGCCACCACACTTGGGAGGAACTCCTACGAGCAGTACTTC.

This clone was counted a few times. The chain joins TRBV5-1 to TRBJ1-6, with TRBD1 matching over 7 bases. Unmatched junction bases numbered 10, after V lost 4 bases and J lost 0 bases. CDR3 size: 18 residues. Germline V lookup: CDR1 SGHRS, CDR2 YFSETQ. The CDR3 DNA reads as TGCGCCAGCAGCCCCGGGGACAGCCCCAGCTCCTATAATTCACCCCTCCACTTT. Its protein is CASSPGDSPSSYNSPLHF.

This clone has a handful of counts. The J gene is TRBJ1-6, the V gene TRBV5-1; D is undetermined. Trimming removed 4 bases from V and 7 bases from J, with 9 bases in between. This CDR3 contains 13 residues. Per the germline V gene, CDR1 is SGHRS and CDR2 is YFSETQ. The CDR3 loop is CASSLLSNSPLHF. For the CDR3, the DNA is TGCGCCAGCAGCCTACTATCCAATTCACCCCTCCACTTT.

The chain couples TRBV11-3 to TRBJ2-5; the match to TRBD1 covers 7 bases. Germline CDR1 and CDR2: SGHNT and YENEEA. This CDR3 is built from 16 residues. The junction had 13 bases not matched to a gene; V was cut back by 2 bases and J by 7 bases. The CDR3 region has the DNA TGTGCCAGCAGCTTACGTCGGACAGGACCACTGGGGACCCAGTACTTC. Translation: CASSLRRTGPLGTQYF.